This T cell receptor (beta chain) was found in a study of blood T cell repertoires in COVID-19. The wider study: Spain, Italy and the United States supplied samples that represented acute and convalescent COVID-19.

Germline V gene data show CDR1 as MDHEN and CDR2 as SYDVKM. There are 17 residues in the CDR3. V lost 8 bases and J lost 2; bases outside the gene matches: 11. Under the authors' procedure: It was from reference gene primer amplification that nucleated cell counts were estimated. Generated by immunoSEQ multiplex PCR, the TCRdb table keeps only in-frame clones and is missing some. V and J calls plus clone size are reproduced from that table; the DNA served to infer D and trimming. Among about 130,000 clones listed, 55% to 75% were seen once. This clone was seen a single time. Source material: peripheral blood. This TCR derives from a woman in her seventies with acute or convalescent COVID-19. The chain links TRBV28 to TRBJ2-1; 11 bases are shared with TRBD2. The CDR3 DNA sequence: TGTGCCAGCTATGGCTCTCATAGCGGGGGGGCCTACAATGAGCAGTTCTTC. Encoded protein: CASYGSHSGGAYNEQFF.